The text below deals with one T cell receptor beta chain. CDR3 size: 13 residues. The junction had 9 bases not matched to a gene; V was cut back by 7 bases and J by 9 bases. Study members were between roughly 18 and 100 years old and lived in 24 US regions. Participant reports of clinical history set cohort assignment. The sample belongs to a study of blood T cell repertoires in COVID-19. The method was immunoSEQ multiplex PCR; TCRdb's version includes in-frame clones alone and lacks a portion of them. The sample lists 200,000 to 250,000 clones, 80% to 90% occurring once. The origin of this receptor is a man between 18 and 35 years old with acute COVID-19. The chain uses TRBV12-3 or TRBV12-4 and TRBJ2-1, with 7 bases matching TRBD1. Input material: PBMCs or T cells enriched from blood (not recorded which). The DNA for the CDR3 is TGTGCCAGCACGATTTACAGGGGAAGTGAGCAGTTCTTC. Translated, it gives CASTIYRGSEQFF.